These T cell receptor beta chains were read from a single sample in a study of T cell changes during pregnancy in multiple sclerosis. The table came from immunoSEQ multiplex PCR; TCRdb's copy has only in-frame clones and leaves some out. Altogether roughly 66,000 clones are present, 92% being singletons, with the ten largest covering roughly 2.3%. This specimen consisted of peripheral blood, obtained in the first trimester of pregnancy. These receptors were collected from a female donor with multiple sclerosis, enrolled in a pregnancy study. Both conserved end residues are part of each CDR3. D genes are given only for firm matches. Some rows mark clone size as missing; the rest say once, few, many or name a class of expanded clone.

D	length	V	size	J	DNA	CDR3
TRBD2	14	TRBV6-1	NA	TRBJ2-7	TGTGCCAGCGGCGGGACTAGCGGGAGTGTCGAGCAGTACTTC	CASGGTSGSVEQYF
TRBD2	15	TRBV14	NA	TRBJ2-7	TGTGCCAGCAGTCTAACTAGCGGGAGAGGTTACGAGCAGTACTTC	CASSLTSGRGYEQYF
TRBD2	19	TRBV28	once	TRBJ2-1	TGTGCCAGCACTCCACTTAGTCCAGCGGGAGGCTACTCCTACAATGAGCAGTTCTTC	CASTPLSPAGGYSYNEQFF
NA	14	TRBV29-1	few	TRBJ1-1	TGCAGCGTTGGTAACGGGGGAAGGGGTACTGAAGCTTTCTTT	CSVGNGGRGTEAFF
TRBD2	14	TRBV4-3	NA	TRBJ2-3	TGCGCCAGCAGCCATTCGCGGGAGCCAGATACGCAGTATTTT	CASSHSREPDTQYF
TRBD2	15	TRBV5-4	NA	TRBJ2-2	TGTGCCAGCAGCTTAGCGGGAGGGGGGACCGGGGAGCTGTTTTTT	CASSLAGGGTGELFF
TRBD1	17	TRBV7-2	NA	TRBJ1-1	TGTGCCAGCAGCTTAGCGCTTGGTGCAGGGGGGAACACTGAAGCTTTCTTT	CASSLALGAGGNTEAFF
NA	17	TRBV12-5	NA	TRBJ2-1	TGTGCTAGTGGCCTAGACCCCATTAGCGGAGGCTACAATGAGCAGTTCTTC	CASGLDPISGGYNEQFF
TRBD2	15	TRBV6-4	NA	TRBJ2-3	TGTGCCAGCAGTGAAGGTAGCGGGAGTACAGATACGCAGTATTTT	CASSEGSGSTDTQYF
NA	13	TRBV10-2	NA	TRBJ1-2	TGCGCCAGCAGTGTGACAGCTAACTATGGCTACACCTTC	CASSVTANYGYTF
NA	17	TRBV15	once	TRBJ1-3	TGTGCCACCAGCAGATCGAAGACAGAGTTCTCTGGAAACACCATATATTTT	CATSRSKTEFSGNTIYF
NA	13	TRBV25-1	NA	TRBJ1-1	TGTGCCAGCAGTACCCGGACAGATAACGAAGCTTTCTTT	CASSTRTDNEAFF
NA	13	TRBV5-6	NA	TRBJ2-7	TGTGCCAGCAGCTTTTCTCGGCGGGGCGAGCAGTACTTC	CASSFSRRGEQYF
NA	13	TRBV4-3	NA	TRBJ1-6	TGCGCCAGCAGCCAAGCAGTTTTTTCACCCCTCCACTTT	CASSQAVFSPLHF
TRBD1	17	TRBV7-9	NA	TRBJ2-1	TGTGCCAGCAGCTTAGCGGGCGGGACAGGGGGGTATAGTGAGCAGTTCTTC	CASSLAGGTGGYSEQFF
NA	15	TRBV27	NA	TRBJ1-2	TGTGCCAGCAGTCTTACCGGGTCCTCCGTGGGTGGCTACACCTTC	CASSLTGSSVGGYTF
NA	17	TRBV29-1	once	TRBJ1-3	TGCAGCGTTGAAGACCCCGCCGAGCGCAGCTCTGGAAACACCATATATTTT	CSVEDPAERSSGNTIYF
TRBD1	13	TRBV28	NA	TRBJ1-2	TGTGCCAGCAGTTTAGCGTCCCAGGGGGCAAGTACCTTC	CASSLASQGASTF
NA	14	TRBV7-9	NA	TRBJ1-3	TGTGCCAGCACAATCCGGGACATTTGGAACACCATATATTTT	CASTIRDIWNTIYF
NA	17	TRBV21-1	NA	TRBJ2-7	TGTGCCCCAGCAACCCCCATTCGCAGGGTTAGCTCCTACGAGCAGTACTTC	CAPATPIRRVSSYEQYF
TRBD2	14	TRBV5-6	NA	TRBJ2-7	TGTGCCAGCAGCTTGGGTACGGGAGGGCACGAGCAGTACTTC	CASSLGTGGHEQYF
NA	14	TRBV7-8	once	TRBJ1-1	TGTGCCAGCAGCTTCGGTAGCCAGAACACTGAAGCTTTCTTT	CASSFGSQNTEAFF
TRBD2	17	TRBV7-2	NA	TRBJ2-3	TGTGCCAGCAGCTTATCGCTAGCGGGAGGGGTCACGGATACGCAGTATTTT	CASSLSLAGGVTDTQYF
NA	15	TRBV5-6	NA	TRBJ2-5	TGTGCCAGCAGCTTAACCCCAGGGGCGCAAGAGACCCAGTACTTC	CASSLTPGAQETQYF
TRBD2	15	TRBV7-6	NA	TRBJ2-2	TGTGCCAGCAGCTGGACTAGCGCGAACACCGGGGAGCTGTTTTTT	CASSWTSANTGELFF
TRBD2	16	TRBV6-5	NA	TRBJ2-4	TGTGCCAGCAGTTATCGGCGGGAGGTAGCCAAAAACATTCAGTACTTC	CASSYRREVAKNIQYF
TRBD1	17	TRBV5-1	NA	TRBJ2-7	TGCGCCAGCAGCTCACAATCCAGGGGGCGAATCCCCTACGAGCAGTACTTC	CASSSQSRGRIPYEQYF
NA	13	TRBV18	NA	TRBJ2-5	TGTGCCAGCTCACAGGGGCTTAAAGAGACCCAGTACTTC	CASSQGLKETQYF
TRBD2	16	TRBV27	NA	TRBJ2-7	TGTGCCAGCAGTTTATCAGGCTTAGGGACTACCTACGAGCAGTACTTC	CASSLSGLGTTYEQYF